The rows below give T cell receptor beta chains drawn from one sample of a study of identical twins. TCRdb re-derived calls from the 5' RACE reads in MiXCR, one entry per CDR3 protein. The table includes 690,000 or so distinct CDR3 sequences, 6.1% detected once. The sample consisted of naive T cells sorted from blood. These receptors originate from a man aged 18 to 30 in good health. Both conserved end residues are part of each CDR3. The order of the fields is J gene, D gene, V gene, clone size, CDR3 protein, CDR3 DNA. D genes are given only for firm matches. Part of the rows lack a size; the others show once, few, many or a class for expanded clones.

j_call: TRBJ1-5; d_call: NA; v_call: TRBV24-1; clone_size: many; cdr3_aa: CATGSSGRNQPQHF; cdr3_nt: TGTGCCACCGGGTCGAGCGGCCGCAATCAGCCCCAGCATTTT
j_call: TRBJ2-3; d_call: TRBD1; v_call: TRBV5-1; clone_size: many; cdr3_aa: CASSAQTDRVSGRRTDTQYF; cdr3_nt: TGCGCCAGCAGCGCACAAACGGACAGGGTTTCGGGTAGACGCACAGATACGCAGTATTTT
j_call: TRBJ2-2; d_call: TRBD1; v_call: TRBV11-1; clone_size: NA; cdr3_aa: CASSYYSGTGVYTGELFF; cdr3_nt: TGTGCCAGCAGCTATTACTCCGGGACAGGGGTTTACACCGGGGAGCTGTTTTTT
j_call: TRBJ1-1; d_call: NA; v_call: TRBV3-1; clone_size: NA; cdr3_aa: CASSQAGMNTEAFF; cdr3_nt: TGTGCCAGCAGCCAAGCGGGGATGAACACTGAAGCTTTCTTT
j_call: TRBJ2-6; d_call: NA; v_call: TRBV10-1; clone_size: NA; cdr3_aa: CARPRSGANVLTF; cdr3_nt: TGCGCCCGCCCTCGCTCTGGGGCCAACGTCCTGACTTTC
j_call: TRBJ2-3; d_call: NA; v_call: TRBV12-3/TRBV12-4; clone_size: many; cdr3_aa: CASSPGGRDTQYF; cdr3_nt: TGTGCCAGCAGTCCAGGGGGGCGAGATACGCAGTATTTT
j_call: TRBJ2-3; d_call: NA; v_call: TRBV28; clone_size: many; cdr3_aa: CASSSTGEGDTQYF; cdr3_nt: TGTGCCAGCAGCTCCACAGGGGAGGGAGATACGCAGTATTTT
j_call: TRBJ2-3; d_call: NA; v_call: TRBV7-9; clone_size: many; cdr3_aa: CASSPYTPGDTQYF; cdr3_nt: TGTGCCAGCAGCCCTTACACGCCGGGAGATACGCAGTATTTT
j_call: TRBJ2-3; d_call: NA; v_call: TRBV4-3; clone_size: many; cdr3_aa: CASSQDLRGATDTQYF; cdr3_nt: TGCGCCAGCAGCCAAGATTTGAGAGGCGCCACAGATACGCAGTATTTT
j_call: TRBJ2-5; d_call: NA; v_call: TRBV29-1; clone_size: NA; cdr3_aa: CSVEAGAGTQYF; cdr3_nt: TGCAGCGTTGAGGCAGGGGCGGGGACCCAGTACTTC
j_call: TRBJ2-1; d_call: TRBD1; v_call: TRBV6-2/TRBV6-3; clone_size: few; cdr3_aa: CASSSRQGYVNEQFF; cdr3_nt: TGTGCCAGCAGTTCAAGACAGGGATATGTCAATGAGCAGTTCTTC
j_call: TRBJ1-4; d_call: TRBD1; v_call: TRBV20-1; clone_size: many; cdr3_aa: CSARGDRDNEKLFF; cdr3_nt: TGCAGTGCTAGAGGGGACAGGGATAATGAAAAACTGTTTTTT
j_call: TRBJ1-3; d_call: NA; v_call: TRBV9; clone_size: few; cdr3_aa: CASSPMGDSFSGNTIYF; cdr3_nt: TGTGCCAGCAGCCCGATGGGGGACTCATTCTCTGGAAACACCATATATTTT
j_call: TRBJ1-4; d_call: NA; v_call: TRBV5-1; clone_size: NA; cdr3_aa: CASSPGPVNEKLFF; cdr3_nt: TGCGCCAGCAGTCCAGGGCCAGTTAATGAAAAACTGTTTTTT
j_call: TRBJ2-2; d_call: NA; v_call: TRBV12-3/TRBV12-4; clone_size: many; cdr3_aa: CASSYIRVTGELFF; cdr3_nt: TGTGCCAGCAGCTATATTAGGGTCACCGGGGAGCTGTTTTTT
j_call: TRBJ2-3; d_call: NA; v_call: TRBV5-1; clone_size: NA; cdr3_aa: CASSLFVSDTQYF; cdr3_nt: TGCGCCAGCAGCTTGTTTGTGTCAGATACGCAGTATTTT
j_call: TRBJ2-2; d_call: NA; v_call: TRBV29-1; clone_size: many; cdr3_aa: CSVTGGTGELFF; cdr3_nt: TGCAGCGTTACAGGAGGGACCGGGGAGCTGTTTTTT
j_call: TRBJ1-2; d_call: NA; v_call: TRBV6-1; clone_size: NA; cdr3_aa: CASSPGPGSAIHYGYTF; cdr3_nt: TGTGCCAGCAGTCCAGGGCCGGGTTCTGCAATCCACTATGGCTACACCTTC
j_call: TRBJ1-5; d_call: NA; v_call: TRBV20-1; clone_size: NA; cdr3_aa: CSARVTGGTNQPQHF; cdr3_nt: TGCAGTGCTAGAGTGACAGGAGGAACCAATCAGCCCCAGCATTTT
j_call: TRBJ2-1; d_call: NA; v_call: TRBV4-1; clone_size: few; cdr3_aa: CASSQKSGNYAEQFF; cdr3_nt: TGCGCCAGCAGCCAAAAAAGCGGCAATTATGCTGAGCAGTTCTTC
j_call: TRBJ2-2; d_call: NA; v_call: TRBV9; clone_size: NA; cdr3_aa: CASSVGGSANTGELFF; cdr3_nt: TGTGCCAGCAGCGTAGGTGGGAGCGCGAACACCGGGGAGCTGTTTTTT
j_call: TRBJ2-3; d_call: NA; v_call: TRBV6-5; clone_size: few; cdr3_aa: CASSYSTEGGADTQYF; cdr3_nt: TGTGCCAGCAGTTATTCGACGGAGGGAGGAGCAGATACGCAGTATTTT
j_call: TRBJ2-3; d_call: NA; v_call: TRBV14; clone_size: NA; cdr3_aa: CASSRWASITGNTDTQYF; cdr3_nt: TGTGCCAGCAGCCGGTGGGCTAGTATCACGGGAAATACAGATACGCAGTATTTT
j_call: TRBJ2-7; d_call: NA; v_call: TRBV29-1; clone_size: many; cdr3_aa: CSVVTLGMYEQYF; cdr3_nt: TGCAGCGTTGTCACTCTAGGAATGTACGAGCAGTACTTC